This T cell receptor beta chain was found in a study of cytomegalovirus exposure and HLA in healthy donors. Across the whole study: The 120 or so validation repertoires were reported in a later analysis to have been generated on the same platform as the approximately 600 first-cohort repertoires.

This clone was found once. What it binds is unknown. The assay was immunoSEQ multiplex PCR, and TCRdb's table has in-frame clones only and misses some. The profile shows tens of thousands of clones, about 94% of them singletons. Findings of the study overall: Subsequent analysis of the roughly 120 validation repertoires found a tendency for first-cohort TCR clusters to co-occur. Per published reports, the classifier diagnosed cytomegalovirus status with high specificity and sensitivity.

The CDR3 has 14 amino acids. CDR1 SGHDN and CDR2 FVKESK come from the germline V gene. Deletions cut 0 bases from V and 11 bases from J, with 16 bases between. Sequenced: PBMCs. This sequence originates from a young woman in good health and CMV-seropositive. The chain has TRBV14 and TRBJ1-1; maybe TRBD1 (5 bases). CDR3 coding DNA: TGTGCCAGCAGCCAAGATTCAGGGACTATCAAGGCTTTCTTT. This translates into CASSQDSGTIKAFF. Supplemented by reference TRBV14 and TRBJ1-1, the full variable domain reads EAGVTQFPSHSVIEKGQTVTLRCDPISGHDNLYWYRRVMGKEIKFLLHFVKESKQDESGMPNNRFLAERTGGTYSTLKVQPAELEDSGVYFCASSQDSGTIKAFFGQGTRLTVV.